Listed below are T cell receptor beta chains from one sample, sequenced in a study of blood T cell repertoires in COVID-19. The protocol was immunoSEQ multiplex PCR, while the TCRdb copy is restricted to in-frame clones and leaves out a portion. The sample lists nearly 300,000 clones, roughly nine tenths occurring once. The sequenced sample was PBMCs or T cells enriched from blood (not recorded which). The receptors were gathered from a woman aged 45-60 years who had been exposed to COVID-19. Each CDR3 is given with its conserved first and last residue. The D gene is left open where the match is weak. Clone size is stated in some rows and not others, as once, few, many or a class when expanded.

j_call	v_call	clone_size	d_call	cdr3_length	cdr3_aa	cdr3_nt
TRBJ2-7	TRBV7-8	-	TRBD2	14	CASSLGLAFAEQYF	TGTGCCAGCAGCTTAGGACTAGCTTTTGCCGAGCAGTACTTC
TRBJ1-4	TRBV19	-	TRBD1	15	CASSAQGAGGEKLFF	TGTGCCAGTAGTGCCCAGGGGGCAGGAGGCGAAAAACTGTTTTTT
TRBJ1-5	TRBV2	-	-	14	CASSDVGSNQPQHF	TGTGCCAGCAGTGATGTCGGGAGCAATCAGCCCCAGCATTTT
TRBJ2-3	TRBV6-2/TRBV6-3	-	-	15	CASSSDYPSTDTQYF	TGTGCCAGCAGTTCCGACTATCCTAGCACAGATACGCAGTATTTT
TRBJ1-4	TRBV7-2	-	-	14	CASSLGGTRRKLFF	TGTGCCAGCAGCTTAGGGGGCACCCGACGGAAACTGTTTTTT
TRBJ1-3	TRBV2	-	-	15	CASRGGTGFGNTIYF	TGTGCCAGCAGGGGTGGCACAGGATTTGGAAACACCATATATTTT
TRBJ1-2	TRBV4-1	-	-	15	CASSPGTRANYGYTF	TGCGCCAGCAGCCCTGGGACACGAGCTAACTATGGCTACACCTTC
TRBJ2-7	TRBV7-6	once	TRBD1	14	CASSSDREYGEQYF	TGTGCCAGCAGCTCGGACAGGGAATATGGCGAGCAGTACTTC
TRBJ2-7	TRBV30	-	-	11	CAWTRSYEQYF	TGTGCCTGGACTCGTTCCTACGAGCAGTACTTC
TRBJ2-3	TRBV7-9	-	TRBD2	15	CASSLAGGGEDTQYF	TGTGCCAGCAGCTTAGCCGGCGGGGGGGAAGATACGCAGTATTTT
TRBJ2-3	TRBV28	-	TRBD1	15	CASRATGGVTDTQYF	TGTGCCAGCAGGGCTACAGGGGGAGTGACAGATACGCAGTATTTT
TRBJ2-3	TRBV4-2	-	TRBD2	15	CASSQDKRGTDTQYF	TGTGCCAGCAGCCAAGACAAGCGGGGGACAGATACGCAGTATTTT
TRBJ1-5	TRBV21-1	-	-	14	CASSATGVDQPQHF	TGTGCCAGCAGCGCCACAGGGGTCGATCAGCCCCAGCATTTT
TRBJ2-5	TRBV5-6	-	-	14	CASSPPGIQETQYF	TGTGCCAGCAGCCCACCCGGGATACAAGAGACCCAGTACTTC
TRBJ1-2	TRBV27	once	-	13	CASSERGPYGYTF	TGTGCCAGCAGCGAACGCGGGCCCTATGGCTACACCTTC
TRBJ1-3	TRBV3-1/TRBV3-2	-	-	15	CASSQATLSGNTIYF	TGTGCCAGCAGCCAAGCGACACTCTCTGGAAACACCATATATTTT
TRBJ1-2	TRBV9	once	-	14	CASTPEGGRYGYTF	TGTGCCAGCACCCCCGAGGGAGGGAGATATGGCTACACCTTC
TRBJ1-2	TRBV7-9	-	TRBD1	15	CASSKPGQGYYGYTF	TGTGCCAGCAGCAAGCCGGGACAGGGGTACTATGGCTACACCTTC
TRBJ1-4	TRBV27	once	-	19	CASSLSLGQNRATNEKLFF	TGTGCCAGCAGTTTAAGTCTGGGGCAGAATCGCGCAACTAATGAAAAACTGTTTTTT
TRBJ2-1	TRBV28	-	-	18	CASSSLGRGGLSYNEQFF	TGTGCCAGCAGTTCCCTAGGTCGAGGCGGGCTCTCCTACAATGAGCAGTTCTTC
TRBJ1-2	TRBV5-1	once	-	15	CASSLDGTPRRSYTF	TGCGCCAGCAGCTTGGACGGGACACCGCGTAGAAGCTACACCTTC
TRBJ2-5	TRBV18	-	-	12	CASSPFGETQYF	TGTGCCAGCTCACCCTTCGGGGAGACCCAGTACTTC
TRBJ1-5	TRBV3-1/TRBV3-2	-	-	13	CASSQDYGQPQHF	TGTGCCAGCAGCCAGGACTACGGTCAGCCCCAGCATTTT
TRBJ1-3	TRBV10-3	once	TRBD1	16	CAISEGQGASGNTIYF	TGTGCCATCAGTGAGGGACAGGGGGCTTCTGGAAACACCATATATTTT
TRBJ1-1	TRBV18	-	-	13	CASSPVPHLEAFF	TGTGCCAGCTCACCGGTACCACACCTTGAAGCTTTCTTT
TRBJ1-2	TRBV15	-	-	16	CATSPRGERVGYGYTF	TGTGCCACCAGCCCCCGCGGGGAACGCGTGGGCTATGGCTACACCTTC
TRBJ1-5	TRBV28	-	-	14	CASTWGGAYQPQHF	TGTGCCAGTACTTGGGGGGGGGCCTATCAGCCCCAGCATTTT
TRBJ1-2	TRBV28	-	-	13	CASSFVADYGYTF	TGTGCCAGCAGTTTCGTGGCAGACTATGGCTACACCTTC
TRBJ1-2	TRBV11-2	-	-	17	CASSLVQGKASNYGYTF	TGTGCCAGCAGCTTAGTCCAGGGGAAGGCTTCTAACTATGGCTACACCTTC
TRBJ1-2	TRBV13	-	-	19	CASSLGGKGRPGGKNGYTF	TGTGCCAGCAGCTTAGGCGGGAAGGGTCGACCGGGGGGTAAGAATGGCTACACCTTC
TRBJ2-2	TRBV10-2	-	TRBD2	16	CASIPTSGVNTGELFF	TGCGCCAGCATCCCCACTAGCGGGGTAAACACCGGGGAGCTGTTTTTT
TRBJ1-1	TRBV6-4	-	TRBD1	12	CASSDSAGQASF	TGTGCCAGCAGTGACTCGGCGGGACAGGCATCATTT
TRBJ1-1	TRBV2	-	-	19	CASREAPHFSVSMNTEAFF	TGTGCCAGCAGGGAAGCCCCCCATTTCAGCGTATCCATGAACACTGAAGCTTTCTTT
TRBJ1-3	TRBV7-9	-	TRBD1	14	CASSPQGPGNTIYF	TGTGCCAGCAGCCCACAGGGGCCTGGAAACACCATATATTTT
TRBJ1-1	TRBV6-5	-	TRBD1	14	CASKQDRGLTEAFF	TGTGCCAGCAAACAAGACAGGGGGCTGACTGAAGCTTTCTTT
TRBJ1-2	TRBV12-5	-	-	12	CASGPQGGGYTF	TGTGCTAGTGGCCCGCAGGGTGGGGGCTACACCTTC
TRBJ2-7	TRBV29-1	-	TRBD1	17	CSVVFPTGGSTSYEQYF	TGCAGCGTTGTTTTCCCTACAGGGGGGAGTACCTCCTACGAGCAGTACTTC